These T cell receptor beta chains were read from a single sample in a study of blood T cell repertoires in COVID-19. The method was immunoSEQ multiplex PCR; TCRdb's version includes in-frame clones alone and lacks a portion of them. Of around 170,000 clones detected, about 80% appear once; the ten largest clones hold about 12%. Sequenced: PBMCs or T cells enriched from blood (not recorded which). These receptors came from a man aged 45-65 years who had recovered from COVID-19. Both conserved end residues are part of each CDR3. Each record gives: D gene, J gene, clone size, V gene, CDR3 protein, CDR3 DNA. A D gene is named only where the DNA matches it firmly. Size is omitted from some rows. Given values are once, few, many or a class for expanded clones.

- TRBJ1-5 - TRBV27 CASSTGGQPQHF TGTGCCAGCAGTACGGGGGGTCAGCCCCAGCATTTT
TRBD1 TRBJ1-1 - TRBV5-1 CASSLSPGGINEAFF TGCGCCAGCAGCTTGTCTCCAGGGGGCATCAATGAAGCTTTCTTT
- TRBJ1-5 - TRBV19 CASSIDPIGTYYSNQPQHF TGTGCCAGTAGTATAGATCCGATCGGGACATATTATAGCAATCAGCCCCAGCATTTT
TRBD1 TRBJ1-6 - TRBV7-9 CASSLVTGGSPLHF TGTGCCAGCAGCTTAGTGACAGGGGGGTCACCCCTCCACTTT
TRBD1 TRBJ1-2 once TRBV28 CASSPSGTGVPNYGYTF TGTGCCAGCAGTCCTAGCGGGACAGGAGTTCCTAACTATGGCTACACCTTC
- TRBJ1-3 - TRBV6-5 CASSRHGSGNTIYF TGTGCCAGCAGCCGACACGGATCTGGAAACACCATATATTTT
- TRBJ2-7 - TRBV30 CAWSVRGGSYEQYF TGTGCCTGGAGTGTACGGGGAGGCTCCTACGAGCAGTACTTC
- TRBJ1-2 - TRBV11-1 CASSLRPDERWRGYTF TGTGCCAGCAGCCTACGGCCAGACGAACGGTGGAGAGGCTACACCTTC
TRBD2 TRBJ2-2 - TRBV4-2 CASSQDTPRGIYDTGELFF TGTGCCAGCAGCCAAGATACCCCGCGGGGGATCTATGACACCGGGGAGCTGTTTTTT
TRBD1 TRBJ1-1 - TRBV5-1 CASSLAGTGTNTEAFF TGCGCCAGCAGCTTGGCAGGGACAGGGACGAACACTGAAGCTTTCTTT
- TRBJ1-2 - TRBV28 CASSGRGYGYTF TGTGCCAGCAGTGGCCGGGGCTATGGCTACACCTTC
- TRBJ2-3 - TRBV11-1 CASSPRGITDTQYF TGTGCCAGCAGTCCCCGGGGGATCACAGATACGCAGTATTTT
TRBD1 TRBJ1-1 - TRBV19 CASSRAGTGSTEAFF TGTGCCAGTAGTAGAGCCGGGACAGGGTCCACTGAAGCTTTCTTT
- TRBJ2-7 - TRBV6-2/TRBV6-3 CASSPTIGVSYEQYF TGTGCCAGCAGTCCAACGATCGGGGTTTCCTACGAGCAGTACTTC
- TRBJ1-4 - TRBV6-6 CASNRGANEKLFF TGTGCCAGCAACCGGGGGGCTAATGAAAAACTGTTTTTT
- TRBJ2-3 - TRBV9 CASSALGGAGPASTDTQYF TGTGCCAGCAGCGCGCTTGGGGGGGCAGGGCCGGCGAGCACAGATACGCAGTATTTT
- TRBJ2-5 once TRBV20-1 CSALRGETQYF TGCAGTGCTTTAAGGGGGGAGACCCAGTACTTC
- TRBJ2-1 - TRBV7-2 CASSKGVYNEQFF TGTGCCAGCAGCAAAGGGGTCTACAATGAGCAGTTCTTC
TRBD1 TRBJ2-1 once TRBV7-3 CASSVDRRSDEQFF TGTGCCAGCAGCGTGGACAGGAGATCCGATGAGCAGTTCTTC
- TRBJ1-4 - TRBV19 CATNQGPNEKLFF TGTGCCACTAACCAGGGTCCTAATGAAAAACTGTTTTTT
- TRBJ1-6 - TRBV6-5 CASSWGVTTYNSPLHF TGTGCCAGCAGTTGGGGGGTGACTACCTATAATTCACCCCTCCACTTT
- TRBJ1-2 - TRBV28 CASSKASTGYGYTF TGTGCCAGCAGCAAGGCATCGACTGGCTATGGCTACACCTTC
TRBD2 TRBJ2-3 - TRBV5-5 CASSYGLAGGLDTQYF TGTGCCAGCAGTTACGGACTAGCGGGGGGGCTTGATACGCAGTATTTT
TRBD1 TRBJ1-2 - TRBV10-3 CAISERDRGSGYTF TGTGCCATCAGTGAGCGGGACAGGGGAAGTGGCTACACCTTC
- TRBJ2-3 few TRBV4-1 CASSQATSTDTQYF TGCGCCAGCAGCCAAGCGACAAGCACAGATACGCAGTATTTT